The sequence of this TCR beta chain was determined in a study of T cell repertoires in cytomegalovirus infection. In this sample, this clonotype turned up a few times. The antigen remains unidentified. Via MiXCR, TCRdb re-called the reads, giving one row per CDR3 protein. The table lists about 770,000 distinct CDR3 sequences, about 29% of them singletons, with around 13% in the top ten. The CDR3 loop spans 16 amino acids. Germline V gene data show CDR1 as LNHDA and CDR2 as SQIVND (reference sequence). V lost 0 bases, J lost 2 bases, and 4 bases stayed unmatched. The clonotype comes from a human donor in good health (CMV status not recorded). Some clones in this sample may be carry-over from other donors' samples. The rearrangement uses TRBV19 and TRBJ2-1, with 7 bases fitting TRBD1. The sample in question was cultured CD8+ T cells from PBMCs, obtained from culture after CMV antigen stimulation. The CDR3 nucleotides are TGTGCCAGTAGTATAGACGCCGGGACAGCCTACAATGAGCAGTTCTTC. The encoded protein is CASSIDAGTAYNEQFF.